Included here is one T cell receptor (beta chain) sequence, with context. Assay: immunoSEQ multiplex PCR; the TCRdb copy retains only in-frame clones and omits some. The sample shows fewer than 65,000 clones, about 77% of them seen only once. The data originate from a study of blood T cell repertoires in COVID-19. Study in general: The United States, Italy and Spain were the sources of the acute and convalescent COVID-19 samples. The analysed material was cDNA or gDNA that came from T cells, B-cell-depleted T cells, or PBMCs.

The ends were cut back, 5 bases at V and 6 bases at J, with 16 bases in the middle. From germline, CDR1 is SGHTA and CDR2 FQGNSA. The CDR3 length is 15 residues. The sequence derives from a human donor in a cohort sampled during active COVID-19. This chain uses TRBV7-2 with TRBJ1-4, with D perhaps TRBD1 (6 bases). Sequenced sample: peripheral blood. CDR3 DNA sequence: TGTGCCAGCAGCAAGATGGGGGCGCGGGATGAAAAACTGTTTTTT. Residues: CASSKMGARDEKLFF.